The 20 T cell receptor beta chains presented below share a single source sample, sequenced in a study of cytomegalovirus exposure and HLA in healthy donors. PCR involved 60 Vbeta and 13 Jbeta primers. TCRdb keeps only in-frame clones here, not all; method: immunoSEQ multiplex PCR. Of 100,000 or so clones listed, 74% were seen once; the top ten hold more than 2%. Sequencing used PBMCs. Source of these receptors: a human donor in good health.

Note on this clone: One end of the junction does not line up with germline, which may come from a read error. This chain links TRBV7-7 with TRBJ2-3; 7 bases match TRBD2. The V gene's germline CDR1 is SSHAT and CDR2 FNYEAQ (reference sequence). This CDR3 contains 13 residues. The CDR3 sequence is CASSRGGEDTQYF. The CDR3 DNA reads TGTGCTAGCAGCCGTGGGGGGGAAGATACGCAGTATTTT.

The rearrangement uses TRBV5-1 and TRBJ1-2; 7 positions agree with TRBD1. This CDR3 region has 14 residues. Germline CDR1 is SGHRS and CDR2 is YFSETQ. V dropped 4 bases and J dropped 8; count of bases not matched to a gene: 11. This chain's CDR3 is CASSDGTAGHGYTF. CDR3 nucleotide sequence: TGCGCCAGCAGCGACGGGACAGCCGGACACGGCTACACCTTC.

This sequence joins TRBV7-5 and TRBJ2-1; the DNA was not compared with TRBD1, the D call given in the table. TRBV7-5 is a pseudogene. There are 16 residues in the CDR3. The CDR3 DNA is TGTGTCAGAAGCTATGGACAGAGCCACTCCTACAATGAGCAGTTCTTC. Translating it yields CVRSYGQSHSYNEQFF.

In this sample, this clone turned up a few times. Other nucleotide sequences in the sample specify the same CDR3. The V gene is TRBV5-1, the J gene TRBJ1-3, with D maybe TRBD1 (5 bases). The CDR3 consists of 14 residues. With 1 base removed from V and 2 bases from J, the gap between germline ends came to 7 bases. Germline V gene data show CDR1 as SGHRS and CDR2 as YFSETQ. CDR3 protein: CASSLTGPGNTIYF. The DNA of the CDR3 is TGCGCCAGCAGCTTGACAGGCCCTGGAAACACCATATATTTT.

This clone was seen a handful of times. The gene calls are TRBV18 and TRBJ1-5, with a weak D call TRBD1 (5 bases). This CDR3 region has 17 residues. V was trimmed by 2 bases and J by 2 bases, leaving 16 bases between them. In germline, CDR1 is KGHSH, CDR2 LQKENI. CDR3 nucleotides: TGTGCCAGCTCACCAAGTCTCGGGGGAGGGCGCAATCAGCCCCAGCATTTT. Amino acids: CASSPSLGGGRNQPQHF.

The J gene is TRBJ1-6, the V gene TRBV19; D ambiguous. V was shortened by 8 bases and J by 0 bases, with 14 bases between the two germline ends. CDR1 and CDR2 from the germline V gene are LNHDA and SQIVND (reference sequence). This CDR3 region has 16 residues. The CDR3, as DNA: TGTGCCAGTTGGACTTCGGGAGGCTCCTATAATTCACCCCTCCACTTT. The encoded protein is CASWTSGGSYNSPLHF.

Regarding this clone: The sample has other DNA sequences that encode this CDR3 too. The genes are TRBV11-2 and TRBJ2-6, with unresolved D. The CDR3 totals 13 residues. CDR1 SGHAT and CDR2 FQNNGV come from the germline V gene. Deletions cut 5 bases from V and 4 bases from J, with 6 bases between. This CDR3 is CASSPSGANVLTF. Here the CDR3 DNA reads TGTGCCAGCAGCCCCTCCGGGGCCAACGTCCTGACTTTC.

Only one count was recorded for this clone. J is TRBJ2-2 and V is TRBV19; D is perhaps TRBD2 (5 bases). Trimming took off 11 bases at V and 1 base at J, with 8 bases between the two ends. Germline loops: CDR1 LNHDA, CDR2 SQIVND (reference sequence). The CDR3 runs 12 residues. This chain's CDR3 is CAGGLNTGELFF. CDR3 in DNA: TGTGCCGGAGGATTGAACACCGGGGAGCTGTTTTTT.

The CDR3, as DNA: TGCAGCGCCCTAGGACATGGAGGGGTTTTTAACTATGGCTACACCTTC. Amino acid sequence: CSALGHGGVFNYGYTF. V and J are TRBV29-1 and TRBJ1-2; perhaps TRBD1 as D (5 bases). The CDR3 spans 16 residues. V dropped 7 bases and J dropped 1 base, with 22 bases sitting between them. The germline V gene has CDR1 SQVTM and CDR2 ANQGSEA.

V and J are TRBV27 and TRBJ1-1, with TRBD1 matching over 9 bases. This CDR3 spans 16 amino acids. Germline V gene lookup returns CDR1 MNHEY and CDR2 SMNVEV (reference sequence). V lost 2 bases, J lost 1 base, and 5 bases stayed unmatched. The CDR3 sequence is CASSLAPGQGNTEAFF. CDR3 sequence (DNA): TGTGCCAGCAGTTTAGCCCCGGGACAGGGGAACACTGAAGCTTTCTTT.

This clone was counted a single time. The chain has TRBV5-1 and TRBJ1-4; D possibly corresponds to TRBD1 (5 bases). This CDR3 contains 13 residues. Germline loops: CDR1 SGHRS, CDR2 YFSETQ. Trimming left V 4 bases short and J 5 bases short, with 9 bases between. The CDR3 nucleotides read TGCGCCAGCAGCCGGGGGGGGAATGAAAAACTGTTTTTT. This translates into CASSRGGNEKLFF.

V and J are TRBV6-5 and TRBJ1-1; TRBD1 might be the D (6 bases). This CDR3 is built from 14 residues. Per germline, CDR1 MNHEY and CDR2 SVGAGI. V was clipped by 8 bases and J by 4 bases, with 17 bases between them. This CDR3 is CASELGGGATEAFF. The CDR3 bases are TGTGCCAGCGAACTCGGAGGGGGGGCCACTGAAGCTTTCTTT.

The chain couples TRBV7-2 to TRBJ1-1, with 8 positions matching TRBD1. The J segment lost 4 bases and the V segment lost 4 bases, leaving 2 bases of the junction unmatched. The CDR3 totals 13 residues. Germline CDR1 and CDR2: SGHTA and FQGNSA. The CDR3, as DNA: TGTGCCAGCAGCTCCCAGGGGGCCACTGAAGCTTTCTTT. Translation: CASSSQGATEAFF.

This clone occurred a few times. The chain joins TRBV19 to TRBJ1-2; tentatively, D is TRBD1 (5 bases). V lost 5 bases to trimming and J lost 5 bases, with 9 bases between them. Looked up from germline, CDR1 is LNHDA and CDR2 is SQIVND (reference sequence). CDR3 length: 12 amino acids. The CDR3 bases are TGTGCCAGTAGTTCGACAGCGTATGGCTACACCTTC. It translates to CASSSTAYGYTF.

On this clone itself: In the same sample, other DNA sequences code for this CDR3. The chain combines TRBV29-1 with TRBJ1-1; 7 bases line up with TRBD1. Per the germline V gene, CDR1 is SQVTM and CDR2 is ANQGSEA. CDR3 length: 12 residues. The junction had 7 bases not matched to a gene; V was cut back by 7 bases and J by 5 bases. CDR3 sequence: CSAGQGGTEAFF. As DNA, the CDR3 is TGCAGCGCAGGTCAGGGGGGAACTGAAGCTTTCTTT.

V is TRBV7-9 and J is TRBJ1-2; perhaps TRBD1 as D (6 bases). CDR1 SEHNR and CDR2 FQNEAQ come from the germline V gene (reference sequence). This CDR3 spans 13 amino acids. Trimming cost V 5 bases and J 4 bases, with 11 bases left between them. The DNA for the CDR3 is TGTGCCAGCAGCCCCAGGGGTTTCTATGGCTACACCTTC. Encoded protein: CASSPRGFYGYTF.

This sequence joins TRBV28 and TRBJ2-7; 9 positions match TRBD1. Germline trimming cut 6 bases from V and 2 bases from J; bases unmatched to any gene: 11. This CDR3 has 16 residues. Germline V gene sequence: CDR1 MDHEN, CDR2 SYDVKM. This chain's CDR3 is CASRPPPGTGPYEQYF. CDR3 in DNA: TGTGCCAGCAGACCCCCCCCCGGGACAGGGCCCTACGAGCAGTACTTC.

The table lists this clone with a few counts. The CDR3 reads CASSLYGIAGELFF. In DNA form, the CDR3 reads TGTGCCAGCAGCCTCTACGGTATCGCCGGGGAGCTGTTTTTT. The chain links TRBV28 to TRBJ2-2; D is ambiguous. Germline V gives CDR1 MDHEN, CDR2 SYDVKM. The CDR3 length is 14 residues. V was cut by 6 bases and J by 6 bases, with 14 bases left in between.

CDR3: CASKLGPSDPQEQYF. The CDR3 region has the DNA TGTGCCAGCAAACTAGGACCGTCCGACCCACAAGAGCAGTACTTC. The V and J genes are TRBV2 and TRBJ2-7; D might be TRBD2 (5 bases). V dropped 7 bases and J dropped 7 bases, with 23 bases sitting between them. This CDR3 has 15 residues. Per germline, CDR1 SNHLY and CDR2 FYNNEI.

This chain connects TRBV6-6 to TRBJ2-1; TRBD2 matches 11 bases. Trimming took 4 bases from V and 8 from J; bases not matched to a gene: 7. CDR1 MNHNY and CDR2 SVGAGI come from the germline V gene (reference sequence). The CDR3 spans 15 residues. The CDR3 DNA reads TGTGCCAGCAGTTTAGTAGCGGGAGGGAGGGATGAGCAGTTCTTC. This codes for CASSLVAGGRDEQFF.